The 20 T cell receptor beta chains below all came from one sample that was sequenced in a study of CD8+ T cells in alopecia areata. Extracted RNA was reverse transcribed, and the resulting cDNA served as sequencing template. Clones were sequenced by immunoSEQ multiplex PCR, and TCRdb holds only the in-frame ones, with some missing. The sample lists hundreds of thousands of clones, around 67% occurring once. The sequenced sample was CD4+ T cells sorted from blood, obtained at week 0. These receptors were obtained from a human donor with alopecia areata.

In this sample, this clone turned up a few times. The sample carries other DNA sequences with the same CDR3. The chain uses TRBV4-1 and TRBJ2-1; 12 positions match TRBD2. The germline gives CDR1 MGHRA, CDR2 YSYEKL. Trimming at V came to 1 base and at J to 2 bases, leaving 3 bases not matched to a gene. The CDR3 consists of 17 residues. CDR3 residues: CASSQGSSGGAYNEQFF. The CDR3 coding sequence is TGCGCCAGCAGCCAAGGGTCTAGCGGGGGGGCCTACAATGAGCAGTTCTTC.

This clone was counted between two and nine times. This chain joins TRBV29-1 and TRBJ2-5, with a possible D match to TRBD1 (5 bases). The ends were cut back, 0 bases at V and 2 bases at J, with 10 bases in the middle. Germline CDR1 reads SQVTM; CDR2 reads ANQGSEA. CDR3 length: 14 amino acids. The CDR3 DNA follows: TGCAGCGTTGAAGATATCCGGACACAAGAGACCCAGTACTTC. This translates into CSVEDIRTQETQYF. Filled out from reference TRBV29-1 and TRBJ2-5, the complete variable domain reads SAVISQKPSRDICQRGTSLTIQCQVDSQVTMMFWYRQQPGQSLTLIATANQGSEATYESGFVIDKFPISRPNLTFSTLTVSNMSPEDSSIYLCSVEDIRTQETQYFGPGTRLLVL.

The rearrangement links TRBV6-1 to TRBJ2-1, with D possibly matching TRBD1 (5 bases). This CDR3 has 14 residues. Trimming removed 7 bases from V and 8 bases from J, with 18 bases in between. CDR1 is MNHNS and CDR2 is SASEGT in the germline V gene. Written as DNA, the CDR3 is TGTGCCAGCACTTTAAGTAGGGGCGGCGATGAGCAGTTCTTC. Amino acid sequence: CASTLSRGGDEQFF.

The rearrangement links TRBV10-3 to TRBJ2-3; 10 bases fit TRBD2. The CDR3 is 16 residues long. Germline CDR1 ENHRY, CDR2 SYGVKD. Trimming took 7 bases from V and 2 from J; bases not matched to a gene: 9. The CDR3 DNA reads TGTGCCATCACCGTTGGGACTAGCGCTTACACAGATACGCAGTATTTT. Its translation: CAITVGTSAYTDTQYF.

The gene calls are TRBV29-1 and TRBJ1-2; perhaps TRBD1 as D (5 bases). This CDR3 comprises 15 residues. V was cut by 0 bases and J by 4 bases, with 15 bases left in between. The germline V gene encodes CDR1 SQVTM and CDR2 ANQGSEA. The CDR3 bases are TGCAGCGTTGAAGAAAATATTGGGGGGATCTATGGCTACACCTTC. Translated, it gives CSVEENIGGIYGYTF.

About this clone: Other nucleotide sequences in the sample specify the same CDR3. J is TRBJ2-7 and V is TRBV29-1; D call uncertain. In germline, CDR1 is SQVTM, CDR2 ANQGSEA. The CDR3 runs to 13 residues. With 4 bases removed from V and 0 bases from J, the gap between germline ends came to 10 bases. The CDR3 is CSVGTASSYEQYF. Written as DNA, the CDR3 is TGCAGCGTTGGGACGGCCAGCTCCTACGAGCAGTACTTC.

V usage is TRBV30 and J usage is TRBJ1-1, with 9 bases lining up with TRBD1. The CDR3 spans 13 residues. V was pared by 2 bases and J by 8 bases, with 6 bases of the junction left unmatched. Germline V gene sequence: CDR1 GTSNPN, CDR2 SVGIG (reference sequence). DNA of the CDR3: TGTGCCTGGAGTACGACGACAGGGGGGGAAGCTTTCTTT. Translated, it gives CAWSTTTGGEAFF.

This clone was detected only a few times. The CDR3 DNA reads TGCAGCGTTGGGACTAGCGGGGGGAAAGATACGCAGTATTTT. This encodes CSVGTSGGKDTQYF. This chain joins TRBV29-1 and TRBJ2-3; 14 bases are a match to TRBD2. Germline V lookup: CDR1 SQVTM, CDR2 ANQGSEA. J lost 5 bases, V lost 4 bases, and 2 bases had no gene match. The CDR3 extends over 14 amino acids.

The V call is TRBV30, the J call TRBJ2-3, with D possibly called TRBD1 or TRBD2 (6 bases each). CDR1 and CDR2 from the germline V gene are GTSNPN and SVGIG (reference sequence). This CDR3 contains 13 residues. V lost 4 bases and J lost 6, with 14 bases in between. The CDR3 DNA is TGTGCCTGGACCCGAGGGGGGCAGGATACGCAGTATTTT. This sequence encodes CAWTRGGQDTQYF.

The chain links TRBV5-4 to TRBJ1-6; TRBD1 agrees at 11 bases. J lost 9 bases, V lost 10 bases, and 3 bases had no gene match. CDR3 length: 12 amino acids. From germline, CDR1 is SGHNT and CDR2 YYREEE (reference sequence). The CDR3 loop is CAGGTGGSPLHF. CDR3 bases: TGTGCCGGAGGGACAGGGGGTTCACCCCTCCACTTT.

This clone was observed once. This chain uses TRBV7-8 with TRBJ2-1, with 8 bases identical to TRBD2. V gave up 5 bases and J gave up 3 bases; unmatched junction bases: 6. Germline values: CDR1 SGHVS, CDR2 FQNEAQ. This CDR3 comprises 15 residues. CDR3 nucleotide sequence: TGTGCCAGCAGCGCCTTAGCGGGGCTCTACAATGAGCAGTTCTTC. Residues: CASSALAGLYNEQFF.

This clone was detected once. This chain connects TRBV30 to TRBJ2-2; D possibly matches TRBD1 or TRBD2 (5 bases each). The CDR3 is made up of 13 amino acids. Germline lookup yields CDR1 GTSNPN and CDR2 SVGIG (reference sequence). The V end was cut by 1 base, the J end by 16 bases, with 19 bases between. For the CDR3, the DNA is TGTGCCTGGAGTGGGAGGTCAGGGCGGTGGCCGTTTTTT. This codes for CAWSGRSGRWPFF.

The gene calls are TRBV6-1 and TRBJ1-5; D call uncertain. V lost 5 bases to trimming and J lost 5 bases, with 7 bases between them. The CDR3 is 12 residues long. From germline, CDR1 is MNHNS and CDR2 SASEGT. In DNA form, the CDR3 reads TGTGCCAGCAGTTGGACCGATCAGCCCCAGCATTTT. The encoded protein is CASSWTDQPQHF.

The rearrangement joins TRBV9 to TRBJ2-7; D may match TRBD1 or TRBD2 (5 bases each). V was trimmed by 8 bases and J by 6 bases, leaving 12 bases between them. This CDR3 is built from 11 residues. Germline lookup yields CDR1 SGDLS and CDR2 YYNGEE. CDR3 sequence reads: CARDLGGEQYF. The DNA of the CDR3 is TGTGCCAGGGACCTTGGGGGCGAGCAGTACTTC.

The chain joins TRBV7-8 to TRBJ2-7, with D maybe TRBD1 (6 bases). Deletions cut 5 bases from V and 0 bases from J, with 14 bases between. CDR1 SGHVS and CDR2 FQNEAQ come from the germline V gene. The CDR3 covers 15 residues. In DNA form, the CDR3 reads TGTGCCAGCAGCCCCATGAGAGGGGGCTCCTACGAGCAGTACTTC. Protein: CASSPMRGGSYEQYF.

This CDR3 is CASSQSRDRGHQPQHF. CDR3 nucleotides: TGCGCCAGCAGTCAATCAAGGGATCGAGGTCATCAGCCCCAGCATTTT. The chain carries TRBV23-1 and TRBJ1-5, with D hard to call. TRBV23-1 is treated as an ORF (open reading frame) with a function not yet certain. The CDR3 runs 16 residues. The V and J ends lost 0 bases and 5 bases respectively, with 14 bases between them.

The rearrangement joins TRBV2 to TRBJ2-7; possible D gene TRBD1, 5 bases. The germline V gene encodes CDR1 SNHLY and CDR2 FYNNEI. V lost 6 bases, J lost 3 bases, and 9 bases lay in between. This CDR3 contains 12 residues. This CDR3 is CASRDDSYEQYF. The CDR3 coding sequence is TGTGCCAGCAGGGATGACAGCTACGAGCAGTACTTC.

This clone was detected only a few times. Other DNA sequences in the sample encode the same CDR3. The CDR3 sequence is CASSPSGGSNTGELFF. The DNA of the CDR3 is TGTGCCAGCAGCCCTAGCGGGGGTTCGAACACCGGGGAGCTGTTTTTT. V is TRBV7-2 and J is TRBJ2-2, with 10 bases fitting TRBD2. Germline V gene sequence: CDR1 SGHTA, CDR2 FQGNSA. There are 16 residues in the CDR3. The V gene end was trimmed by 5 bases and the J gene end by 0 bases; junction bases not matched to a gene: 3.

This clone came up once. Written as DNA, the CDR3 is TGTGCCAGCAGCGCCCGCCAGGGCCACAACTATGGCTACACCTTC. It yields the protein CASSARQGHNYGYTF. The V call is TRBV13, the J call TRBJ1-2; tentatively, D is TRBD1 (5 bases). The CDR3 is 15 residues long. Trimming took off 5 bases at V and 2 bases at J, with 15 bases between the two ends. Per germline, CDR1 PRHDT and CDR2 FYEKMQ (reference sequence).

The chain links TRBV5-1 to TRBJ1-1; weak D call: TRBD1 (5 bases). CDR1 and CDR2 (germline): SGHRS, YFSETQ. The V end lost 0 bases, the J end lost 2 bases, and 8 bases lay between the germline ends. There are 14 residues in the CDR3. CDR3 sequence: CASSLGQRNTEAFF. The CDR3 bases are TGCGCCAGCAGCTTGGGACAGCGAAACACTGAAGCTTTCTTT.